These 7 T cell receptor beta chains share one sample of origin, sequenced in a study of blood T cell repertoires in COVID-19. Data came from immunoSEQ multiplex PCR; TCRdb stores just in-frame clones and leaves some out. The data hold 250,000 to 300,000 clones, with around 84% observed a single time. The sequencing input was PBMCs or T cells enriched from blood (not recorded which). These receptors were obtained from a man aged 25-45 years with acute COVID-19.

The chain couples TRBV4-2 to TRBJ2-3; tentatively, D is TRBD1 (6 bases). V was pared by 3 bases and J by 0 bases, with 16 bases between. Per the germline V gene, CDR1 is LGHNA and CDR2 is YNFKEQ. This CDR3 has 17 amino acids. This chain's CDR3 is CASSQGTQGPSTDTQYF. Written as DNA, the CDR3 is TGTGCCAGCAGCCAGGGCACCCAGGGGCCTAGCACAGATACGCAGTATTTT.

The chain joins TRBV15 to TRBJ1-5; 7 nucleotides align to TRBD1. The CDR3 has 13 amino acids. Germline loops: CDR1 LNHNV, CDR2 YYDKDF (reference sequence). The V and J ends lost 6 bases and 4 bases, in that order; junction bases with no gene match: 3. The CDR3 protein is CATRTGSNQPQHF. The DNA for the CDR3 is TGTGCCACCAGGACAGGGTCAAATCAGCCCCAGCATTTT. Full variable domain (rest looked up from reference TRBV15 and TRBJ1-5): DAMVIQNPRYQVTQFGKPVTLSCSQTLNHNVMYWYQQKSSQAPKLLFHYYDKDFNNEADTPDNFQSRRPNTSFCFLDIRSPGLGDTAMYLCATRTGSNQPQHFGDGTRLSIL.

The CDR3 is CASSPGQGVTPLHF. CDR3 DNA sequence: TGTGCCAGCAGTCCCGGACAGGGCGTGACACCCCTCCACTTT. The genes are TRBV27 and TRBJ1-6; 8 nucleotides align to TRBD1. The V and J ends lost 5 bases and 11 bases, in that order; junction bases with no gene match: 8. Germline CDR1 MNHEY, CDR2 SMNVEV (reference sequence). There are 14 residues in the CDR3.

CDR3 nucleotides: TGTGCCAGTAGTGAGGCAGGGGGAAACGAGCAGTACGTC. As protein: CASSEAGGNEQYV. V usage is TRBV19 and J usage is TRBJ2-7; 7 bases are shared with TRBD1. The CDR3 covers 13 residues. From germline, CDR1 is LNHDA and CDR2 SQIVND (reference sequence). Trimming took 5 bases from V and 5 from J; bases not matched to a gene: 6.

V and J are TRBV27 and TRBJ2-1; a possible D gene is TRBD2 (6 bases). Germline assignment: CDR1 MNHEY and CDR2 SMNVEV (reference sequence). The CDR3 runs to 13 residues. Trimming took 8 bases from V and 3 from J, leaving 11 bases between them. The CDR3 loop reads CASLGGGYNEQFF. The CDR3 DNA is TGTGCCAGCTTGGGAGGAGGCTACAATGAGCAGTTCTTC.

The V call is TRBV6-4, the J call TRBJ1-1, with D possibly matching TRBD1 (5 bases). This CDR3 comprises 14 residues. Germline V CDR1 and CDR2: MRHNA, SNTAGT. Trimming removed 0 bases at V and 2 bases at J, with 7 bases between. In nucleotides, the CDR3 is TGTGCCAGCAGTGACTCAGGGGAAAACACTGAAGCTTTCTTT. It encodes CASSDSGENTEAFF.

The chain links TRBV7-8 to TRBJ1-4; 7 bases agree with TRBD1. Germline CDR1 SGHVS, CDR2 FQNEAQ. Trimming at V came to 5 bases and at J to 8 bases, leaving 11 bases not matched to a gene. The CDR3 has 15 residues. This CDR3 reads CASSPRGQGIEKLFF. The DNA for the CDR3 is TGTGCCAGCAGCCCAAGGGGGCAGGGGATAGAAAAACTGTTTTTT. Full variable domain (outside the CDR3, taken from reference TRBV7-8 and TRBJ1-4): GAGVSQSPRYKVAKRGQDVALRCDPISGHVSLFWYQQALGQGPEFLTYFQNEAQLDKSGLPSDRFFAERPEGSVSTLKIQRTQQEDSAVYLCASSPRGQGIEKLFFGSGTQLSVL.